This T cell receptor (beta chain) originates from a study of identical twins. Study observations and caveats: Insertions ran lower in abundant cord blood beta clonotypes, though not in memory repertoires. Alpha sequences that were out-of-frame and twin-shared showed an excess of low generation probability. Weaker excess twin sharing was observed in beta out-of-frame sequences.

Germline V gene sequence: CDR1 SEHNR, CDR2 FQNEAQ (reference sequence). Trimming stripped 5 bases from V and 7 bases from J, with 17 bases between. This CDR3 has 14 residues. This clonotype was seen a handful of times. Its target is unknown. A universal primer site arose from template switching, and cDNA bore unique molecular identifiers. TCRdb reprocessed the 5' RACE reads via MiXCR and lists one record per CDR3 protein. The repertoire holds approximately 530,000 distinct CDR3 sequences, approximately 20% seen once, with about 0.48% in the top ten. These data were also reused for a study on yellow fever vaccine responses in identical twins.

Sample: CD4+ T cells sorted from blood. This chain uses TRBV7-9 with TRBJ1-2; D uncertain. The sequence came from a woman aged 18-29 years in good health. The CDR3 DNA sequence: TGTGCCAGCAGCCTGGCGCGGGGTGAAGGTGGCTACACCTTC. Protein sequence: CASSLARGEGGYTF.